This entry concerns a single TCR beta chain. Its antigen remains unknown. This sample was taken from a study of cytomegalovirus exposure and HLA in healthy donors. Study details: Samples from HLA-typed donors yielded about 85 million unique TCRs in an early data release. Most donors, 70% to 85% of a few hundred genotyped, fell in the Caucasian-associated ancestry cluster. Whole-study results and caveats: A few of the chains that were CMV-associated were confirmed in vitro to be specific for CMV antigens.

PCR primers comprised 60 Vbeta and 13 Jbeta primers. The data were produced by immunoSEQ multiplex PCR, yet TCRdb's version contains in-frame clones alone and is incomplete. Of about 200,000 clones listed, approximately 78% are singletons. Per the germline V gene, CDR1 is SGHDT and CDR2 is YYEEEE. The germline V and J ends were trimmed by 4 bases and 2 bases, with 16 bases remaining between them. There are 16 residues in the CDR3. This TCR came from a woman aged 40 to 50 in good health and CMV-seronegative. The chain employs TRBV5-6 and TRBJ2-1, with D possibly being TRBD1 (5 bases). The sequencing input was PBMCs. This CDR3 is CASSRASGLAYNEQFF. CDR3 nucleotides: TGTGCCAGCAGCCGGGCCTCAGGGTTGGCCTACAATGAGCAGTTCTTC.